This T cell receptor (beta chain) was retrieved from a study of blood T cell repertoires in COVID-19. Study information: Sites in the United States, Italy and Spain provided acute and convalescent COVID-19 samples. T cells, B-cell-depleted T cells, or PBMCs supplied cDNA or gDNA.

Source study methods: Nucleated cell counts were estimated from reference gene primer amplification. The method was immunoSEQ multiplex PCR; TCRdb's version includes in-frame clones alone and lacks a portion of them. V and J calls and clone size are those listed in that table; D and trimming were worked out from the DNA. Here the sample spans more than 200,000 clones, around nine tenths being singletons. CDR1 is LGHDT and CDR2 is YNNKEL in the germline V gene (reference sequence). There are 16 residues in the CDR3. V shed 0 bases and J 7 bases; nucleotides not matched to a gene: 10. This TCR was recovered from a woman in her thirties or forties who had recovered from COVID-19. V is TRBV3-1 (or the pseudogene TRBV3-2) and J is TRBJ2-3; 7 bases line up with TRBD2. The sequenced material came from peripheral blood. CDR3 sequence (DNA): TGTGCCAGCAGCCAAGATGTCCGGGGGGATGCGAATACGCAGTATTTT. Amino acid sequence: CASSQDVRGDANTQYF.